The 16 T cell receptor beta chains below come from one sample, sequenced in a study of blood T cell repertoires in COVID-19. Clones were read by immunoSEQ multiplex PCR, and TCRdb kept only the in-frame ones, dropping some. The sample consists of hundreds of thousands of clones, around 87% of them appearing once. Source material: PBMCs or T cells enriched from blood (not recorded which). The receptors originated from a man aged 35-49 years in a cohort exposed to, infected with or recovered from COVID-19 (not recorded which).

The V gene is TRBV6-2 or TRBV6-3, the J gene TRBJ2-7, with 9 bases that match TRBD1. CDR1 and CDR2 from the germline V gene are MNHEY and SVGEGT. This CDR3 has 16 residues. The V and J ends lost 4 bases and 4 bases, in that order; junction bases with no gene match: 11. This chain's CDR3 is CASSLSPGQGRYEQYF. The CDR3 DNA sequence: TGTGCCAGCAGTTTATCCCCGGGACAGGGAAGGTACGAGCAGTACTTC.

The rearrangement joins TRBV19 to TRBJ2-5, with 7 bases identical to TRBD1. CDR3 size: 16 residues. CDR1 and CDR2 (germline): LNHDA, SQIVND (reference sequence). With 1 base clipped from V and 5 bases from J, the junction kept 10 bases outside the gene matches. The CDR3 DNA reads TGTGCCAGTAGTATAGGGAGACAGGGTCAAAGGGAGACCCAGTACTTC. Translated, it gives CASSIGRQGQRETQYF. Filled out from reference TRBV19 and TRBJ2-5, the complete variable domain reads DGGITQSPKYLFRKEGQNVTLSCEQNLNHDAMYWYRQDPGQGLRLIYYSQIVNDFQKGDIAEGYSVSREKKESFPLTVTSAQKNPTAFYLCASSIGRQGQRETQYFGPGTRLLVL.

This clone was picked up one time. This rearrangement joins TRBV2 to TRBJ1-2; 7 bases fit TRBD1. CDR1 and CDR2 from the germline V gene are SNHLY and FYNNEI. Trimming took 8 bases from V and 0 from J; bases not matched to a gene: 6. The CDR3 has 14 residues. The CDR3 DNA is TGTGCCAGCGGAACAGACAGGGCTAACTATGGCTACACCTTC. It specifies CASGTDRANYGYTF.

This chain uses TRBV7-6 with TRBJ2-3; 14 bases agree with TRBD2. The germline CDR1 and CDR2 sequences are SGHVS and FNYEAQ. The CDR3 spans 17 residues. V was pared by 1 base and J by 3 bases, with 3 bases of the junction left unmatched. The CDR3 DNA follows: TGTGCCAGCAGCTTAGGGGGACTAGCGGGAGTGACAGATACGCAGTATTTT. Translating gives CASSLGGLAGVTDTQYF.

The V and J genes are TRBV6-1 and TRBJ1-1; 10 nucleotides align to TRBD1. Germline V lookup: CDR1 MNHNS, CDR2 SASEGT. V shed 2 bases and J 4 bases; nucleotides not matched to a gene: 1. This CDR3 contains 14 residues. The CDR3 DNA reads as TGTGCCAGCAGTGAACGGACAGGGGGCACTGAAGCTTTCTTT. It codes for CASSERTGGTEAFF.

The V gene is TRBV7-2, the J gene TRBJ2-3; D uncertain. Germline CDR1 is SGHTA and CDR2 is FQGNSA. This CDR3 has 13 amino acids. V was cut by 5 bases and J by 4 bases, with 10 bases left in between. The CDR3 bases are TGTGCCAGCAGCCCCCGCGGAGCAGATACGCAGTATTTT. Protein sequence: CASSPRGADTQYF.

The V call is TRBV6-5, the J call TRBJ1-5; D remains ambiguous. Germline CDR1 is MNHEY and CDR2 is SVGAGI. This CDR3 is built from 13 residues. Trimming cost V 7 bases and J 7 bases, with 14 bases left between them. The CDR3 is CASTFDNRQPQHF. CDR3 sequence (DNA): TGTGCCAGCACCTTCGACAATCGGCAGCCCCAGCATTTT.

The V and J genes are TRBV2 and TRBJ1-1; TRBD1 matches 8 bases. In germline, CDR1 is SNHLY, CDR2 FYNNEI. Trimming at V came to 7 bases and at J to 2 bases, leaving 9 bases not matched to a gene. The CDR3 has 15 residues. DNA for the CDR3: TGTGCCAGCACCACGGACAGGGCCCCTAACACTGAAGCTTTCTTT. This sequence encodes CASTTDRAPNTEAFF.

The rearrangement uses TRBV30 and TRBJ2-5; 8 bases agree with TRBD1. V was clipped by 2 bases and J by 5 bases; unmatched bases: 4. CDR1 and CDR2 from the germline V gene are GTSNPN and SVGIG (reference sequence). This CDR3 spans 13 amino acids. CDR3 coding DNA: TGTGCCTGGAGTCCAGGGGGCGCGGAGACCCAGTACTTC. This gives the protein CAWSPGGAETQYF.

The J gene is TRBJ1-1, the V gene TRBV20-1, with a possible D match to TRBD1 (6 bases). Trimming shortened V by 3 bases and J by 5 bases, and 10 bases separated the two germline ends. This CDR3 comprises 12 residues. Germline CDR1 and CDR2: DFQATT and SNEGSKA (reference sequence). CDR3 protein: CSASNQGTEAFF. As DNA, the CDR3 is TGCAGTGCTAGTAATCAGGGGACTGAAGCTTTCTTT.

The chain recombines TRBV3-1 (or the pseudogene TRBV3-2) with TRBJ1-5, with a possible D match to TRBD1 (5 bases). Trimming stripped 3 bases from V and 4 bases from J, with 13 bases between. CDR3 length: 15 amino acids. Germline V gene lookup returns CDR1 LGHDT and CDR2 YNNKEL (reference sequence). This CDR3 reads CASSQSGSYNQPQHF. The DNA for the CDR3 is TGTGCCAGCAGCCAGTCAGGGTCATATAATCAGCCCCAGCATTTT.

The gene calls are TRBV28 and TRBJ1-2; D ambiguous. With 7 bases removed from V and 7 bases from J, the gap between germline ends came to 13 bases. Germline V CDR1 and CDR2: MDHEN, SYDVKM. CDR3 length equals 12 residues. CDR3 DNA sequence: TGTGCCAGCACCCGGGGAGGGTTTGGCTACACCTTC. This gives the protein CASTRGGFGYTF.

The chain carries TRBV30 and TRBJ2-7; 10 bases match TRBD1. V was clipped by 3 bases and J by 1 base; unmatched bases: 3. The CDR3 consists of 14 residues. Germline V gene lookup returns CDR1 GTSNPN and CDR2 SVGIG (reference sequence). CDR3 protein: CAWSRDRGSYEQYF. CDR3 DNA: TGTGCCTGGAGCCGGGACAGGGGTTCCTACGAGCAGTACTTC.

This rearrangement joins TRBV6-5 to TRBJ1-5; 9 bases are shared with TRBD1. CDR1 is MNHEY, CDR2 SVGAGI, per germline. The CDR3 loop spans 15 amino acids. Germline trimming cut 4 bases from V and 3 bases from J; bases unmatched to any gene: 4. DNA for the CDR3: TGTGCCAGCAGTTTACACAGGGGGCCCAATCAGCCCCAGCATTTT. Amino acids: CASSLHRGPNQPQHF.

This rearrangement joins TRBV7-2 to TRBJ2-3; TRBD2 matches at 8 bases. The CDR3 extends over 17 amino acids. The V gene end was trimmed by 2 bases and the J gene end by 6 bases; junction bases not matched to a gene: 13. Germline V gene lookup returns CDR1 SGHTA and CDR2 FQGNSA. CDR3 protein: CASSLRRSSGPGDTQYF. CDR3 DNA: TGTGCCAGCAGCTTACGCCGATCTAGCGGGCCGGGGGATACGCAGTATTTT.

The gene calls are TRBV27 and TRBJ1-2; no firm D call. This CDR3 spans 14 amino acids. V gave up 5 bases and J gave up 8 bases, with 18 bases separating them. CDR1 and CDR2 (germline): MNHEY, SMNVEV (reference sequence). CDR3 bases: TGTGCCAGCAGTCCCTCCGCAGCTCCGGAGGGCTACACCTTC. Translated, it gives CASSPSAAPEGYTF.